This record concerns one TCR beta chain sequence. The sample is drawn from a study of blood T cell repertoires in COVID-19. As for the study in general: PBMCs, B-cell-depleted T cells, or T cells were the source of the cDNA or gDNA that made up the material.

Per germline, CDR1 GTSNPN and CDR2 SVGIG (reference sequence). The CDR3 sequence is 14 residues long. V dropped 2 bases and J dropped 4 bases, with 12 bases sitting between them. Sequencing was performed with immunoSEQ multiplex PCR; in TCRdb, only in-frame clones are kept and a portion is missing. This table holds approximately 190,000 clones, 80% found once. This receptor was obtained from a man in his 60s with acute or convalescent COVID-19. The rearrangement joins TRBV30 to TRBJ2-1; the D gene is possibly TRBD1 (5 bases). Input material: peripheral blood. For the CDR3, the DNA is TGTGCCTGGAGTAGGGGCCTTCCGTACAATGAGCAGTTCTTC. It yields the protein CAWSRGLPYNEQFF.